These T cell receptor beta chains were read from a single sample in a study of blood T cell repertoires in COVID-19. Method: immunoSEQ multiplex PCR; TCRdb's copy keeps in-frame clones and lacks some. Of roughly 260,000 clones in the sample, about 89% were seen once. The source material was PBMCs or T cells enriched from blood (not recorded which). The receptors derive from a young woman who had recovered from COVID-19. Both conserved end residues are part of each CDR3. Clone size is not always given. Where it is, it says once, few, many or a class for expanded clones.

- TRBV27 CASRRENSHEQFF
- TRBV28 CASSLYIGEGEPQHF
once TRBV7-8 CASSARDRGSGNTIYF
- TRBV27 CASSLSATGGSGYTF
- TRBV7-8 CASSTKRFLAPRGDEQFF
- TRBV4-3 CASSPVEGPSTNEKLFF
- TRBV5-4 CASSLPLGQGASEAFF
once TRBV11-1 CASTRGVQETQYF
- TRBV24-1 CATSGPQHF
- TRBV7-8 CASSPQTGWGNTIYF
- TRBV30 CAWRTGDNTEAFF
- TRBV5-6 CASSEDTGMNTEAFF
- TRBV6-5 CASSYNPGNYGYTF
few TRBV19 CASRQRADMNTEAFF
- TRBV4-2 CASSQDRDRGNSPLHF
- TRBV5-5 CASSLGGQGSNEKLFF
- TRBV2 CASITDREEGYTF
- TRBV28 CASSPGRGRAYGYTF
- TRBV4-1 CASSQDMTGTEKLFF
- TRBV10-2 CASSSPSDTGELFF
- TRBV5-6 CASSLTRGETQYF
- TRBV11-3 CASSLVRGGGYNEQFF
- TRBV6-2/TRBV6-3 CASSYSGLGAYEQYF
- TRBV9 CASSVGGQGIPNYGYTF
- TRBV4-1 CASSYGAGDPREQFF
few TRBV29-1 CSVEWAVQETQYF
- TRBV13 CASSPAGAGGPYEQYF
few TRBV27 CASSPDSIGGNEQYF
- TRBV12-5 CASGSTGDYGYTF